Listed below are T cell receptor beta chains from one sample, sequenced in a study of cytomegalovirus exposure and HLA in healthy donors. Clones were read by immunoSEQ multiplex PCR, and TCRdb kept only the in-frame ones, dropping some. The sample includes roughly 100,000 clones, over 70% of them seen just once. Sequenced sample: PBMCs. These receptors all come from a man aged 25 to 45 in good health and CMV-seronegative. CDR3s include the opening cysteine and the closing phenylalanine or tryptophan. The order of the fields is V gene, CDR3 protein.

v_gene: TRBV6-5
CDR3aa: CASSRTSRYEQYF

v_gene: TRBV11-2
CDR3aa: CASSPTRRTGYTF

v_gene: TRBV7-9
CDR3aa: CASEDRANTGELFF

v_gene: TRBV5-6
CDR3aa: CASTWGQGYEAFF

v_gene: TRBV5-1
CDR3aa: CASSLGGALTNTEAFF

v_gene: TRBV6-6
CDR3aa: CASRRQGRPGELFF

v_gene: TRBV6-5
CDR3aa: CASRPGVSNQPQHF

v_gene: TRBV7-9
CDR3aa: CASSPLHWGDTEAFF

v_gene: TRBV6-1
CDR3aa: CASRQGNEQYF

v_gene: TRBV5-1
CDR3aa: CASSLAGRRGPTDTQYF

v_gene: TRBV9
CDR3aa: CASSGLSGGGETQYF

v_gene: TRBV4-1
CDR3aa: CASSQDNNYNEQFF

v_gene: TRBV30
CDR3aa: CAWLSPGSMQFF

v_gene: TRBV18
CDR3aa: CASSRTAGDTEAFF

v_gene: TRBV6-5
CDR3aa: CASRTRGTGELFF

v_gene: TRBV12-5
CDR3aa: CASGLGDREETQYF

v_gene: TRBV19
CDR3aa: CATIDRGYGYTF

v_gene: TRBV30
CDR3aa: CAWNRGTFTEAFF

v_gene: TRBV5-1
CDR3aa: CASSPGVRDGAKNIQYF

v_gene: TRBV6-1
CDR3aa: CASRMTGENEQFF

v_gene: TRBV2
CDR3aa: CASISSGGGTGELFF

v_gene: TRBV10-2
CDR3aa: CASSPTGSANEQFF

v_gene: TRBV5-1
CDR3aa: CASSLVQGIGEQFF

v_gene: TRBV18
CDR3aa: CASSPFAQGNTEAFF

v_gene: TRBV11-2
CDR3aa: CASSPDRANTGELFF

v_gene: TRBV27
CDR3aa: CASSSGGDYNEQFF

v_gene: TRBV30
CDR3aa: CAWSGGDNQPQHF

v_gene: TRBV5-1
CDR3aa: CASSFSGRGTGELFF

v_gene: TRBV18
CDR3aa: CASSPTTGRTDTQYF

v_gene: TRBV7-2
CDR3aa: CASSLDGSGGTYF

v_gene: TRBV7-9
CDR3aa: CASSLARQGYGYTF

v_gene: TRBV5-1
CDR3aa: CASSLALGTGGSGYTF

v_gene: TRBV7-2
CDR3aa: CASSLVAAGMNTEAFF

v_gene: TRBV28
CDR3aa: CASVGGGQTAGYTF